The rows below give T cell receptor beta chains drawn from one sample of a study of cytotoxic CD8 clonotypes in ibrutinib-treated CLL. Clones were read by immunoSEQ multiplex PCR, and TCRdb kept only the in-frame ones, dropping some. Of approximately 74,000 clones in the sample, 80% were seen once. Sequencing was performed on PBMCs, taken at disease progression, from a patient treated with ibrutinib. The receptors were gathered from a human donor with chronic lymphocytic leukemia. CDR3s include the opening cysteine and the closing phenylalanine or tryptophan. The D gene is left open where the match is weak. Clone size is given for some rows only: seen once, a few or many times, or a class if the clone is expanded.

v_call	j_call	clone_size	d_call	cdr3_aa	cdr3_nt
TRBV2	TRBJ2-2	few	TRBD1	CASGPDRDGGELFF	TGTGCCAGCGGCCCGGACAGGGACGGCGGGGAGCTGTTTTTT
TRBV27	TRBJ2-3	NA	NA	CASSFSRGRDTQYF	TGTGCCAGCAGTTTTTCCAGGGGAAGAGATACGCAGTATTTT
TRBV7-8	TRBJ1-4	NA	NA	CASSSWGRVVNEKLFF	TGTGCCAGCAGCTCCTGGGGCAGGGTCGTTAATGAAAAACTGTTTTTT
TRBV5-5	TRBJ2-7	NA	NA	CASSQEGGHYEQYF	TGTGCCAGCAGCCAAGAAGGGGGGCACTACGAGCAGTACTTC
TRBV18	TRBJ1-2	NA	NA	CASSLDTGGGYTF	TGTGCCAGCTCACTGGACACTGGGGGTGGCTACACCTTC
TRBV2	TRBJ1-5	NA	NA	CASSGQGGQPQHF	TGTGCCAGCTCAGGTCAGGGTGGCCAGCCCCAGCATTTT
TRBV20-1	TRBJ1-2	NA	NA	CSARYGGGYTF	TGCAGTGCTAGGTACGGCGGGGGCTACACCTTC
TRBV5-4	TRBJ1-2	once	NA	CASSKDGYGYTF	TGTGCCAGCAGTAAGGACGGCTATGGCTACACCTTC
TRBV28	TRBJ1-1	NA	NA	CASSLWGEAFF	TGTGCCAGCAGTTTATGGGGTGAAGCTTTCTTT
TRBV30	TRBJ2-7	NA	TRBD2	CAWRGSGRTQYF	TGTGCCTGGAGAGGAAGCGGGAGGACGCAGTACTTC
TRBV2	TRBJ1-2	NA	TRBD1	CASSQGQGGNYGYTF	TGTGCCAGCAGTCAAGGACAGGGGGGTAACTATGGCTACACCTTC
TRBV2	TRBJ2-1	NA	NA	CASGWVTYNEQFF	TGTGCCAGTGGTTGGGTAACCTACAATGAGCAGTTCTTC
TRBV28	TRBJ2-7	NA	TRBD1	CASRSGQRFYEQYF	TGTGCCAGCAGATCGGGACAGCGCTTCTACGAGCAGTACTTC
TRBV27	TRBJ1-2	NA	NA	CASSSITDTGGYTF	TGTGCCAGCAGCTCTATCACCGATACGGGAGGCTACACCTTC
TRBV5-1	TRBJ2-7	NA	NA	CASRYGVRANYEQYF	TGCGCCAGCCGGTATGGAGTCCGGGCAAACTACGAGCAGTACTTC
TRBV5-4	TRBJ2-1	NA	NA	CASSLGLNEQFF	TGTGCCAGCAGCTTGGGCTTGAATGAGCAGTTCTTC
TRBV4-1	TRBJ1-2	NA	NA	CASSQATALNYGYTF	TGCGCCAGCAGCCAAGCGACAGCCCTCAACTATGGCTACACCTTC
TRBV5-1	TRBJ1-2	NA	TRBD1	CASSPGTAQGYGYTF	TGCGCCAGCAGCCCCGGGACAGCGCAGGGCTATGGCTACACCTTC
TRBV28	TRBJ1-6	NA	NA	CASSLGAGSYSPLHF	TGTGCCAGCAGTCTGGGGGCGGGTTCGTATTCACCCCTCCACTTT
TRBV25-1	TRBJ1-2	NA	NA	CASSDRYYGYTF	TGTGCCAGCAGTGACCGATACTATGGCTACACCTTC
TRBV7-9	TRBJ1-4	NA	NA	CASSFGRGNEKLFF	TGTGCCAGCAGCTTCGGTAGGGGAAATGAAAAACTGTTTTTT
TRBV29-1	TRBJ1-4	NA	NA	CSVGAAPNEKLFF	TGCAGCGTTGGCGCAGCCCCAAATGAAAAACTGTTTTTT
TRBV7-6	TRBJ2-2	NA	NA	CASSLRGRAGELFF	TGTGCCAGCAGCTTGAGGGGCAGGGCCGGGGAGCTGTTTTTT
TRBV2	TRBJ1-1	NA	NA	CASSVLNTEAFF	TGTGCCAGCAGTGTTTTGAACACTGAAGCTTTCTTT
TRBV7-8	TRBJ1-4	NA	TRBD1	CASSSGQGPEKLFF	TGTGCCAGCAGCTCGGGACAGGGCCCGGAAAAACTGTTTTTT
TRBV28	TRBJ2-3	NA	NA	CASGTDTQYF	TGTGCCAGCGGCACAGATACGCAGTATTTT
TRBV4-2	TRBJ1-3	few	NA	CASSQDSTSGNTIYF	TGTGCCAGCAGCCAAGATTCGACATCTGGAAACACCATATATTTT
TRBV4-1	TRBJ1-2	few	TRBD1	CASSLLTGAGYTF	TGCGCCAGCAGCCTTCTGACAGGGGCCGGCTACACCTTC
TRBV4-1	TRBJ2-1	NA	NA	CASSQQGLAYNEQFF	TGCGCCAGCAGCCAACAGGGTTTGGCCTACAATGAGCAGTTCTTC
TRBV18	TRBJ2-2	NA	TRBD1	CASSPGTGGADGELFF	TGTGCCAGCTCACCAGGGACAGGGGGCGCGGACGGGGAGCTGTTTTTT
TRBV5-6	TRBJ2-5	NA	TRBD1	CASNGQAPSGETQYF	TGTGCCAGCAACGGACAGGCCCCGAGCGGAGAGACCCAGTACTTC
TRBV4-1	TRBJ2-7	NA	NA	CASSQVNPTQQYF	TGCGCCAGCAGCCAAGTGAATCCCACGCAGCAGTACTTC
TRBV6-5	TRBJ2-3	NA	TRBD2	CASTLAGPTDTQYF	TGTGCCAGCACCTTAGCGGGACCCACAGATACGCAGTATTTT
TRBV6-6	TRBJ1-5	NA	NA	CANLQGGQPQHF	TGTGCCAACCTACAGGGCGGTCAGCCCCAGCATTTT
TRBV10-3	TRBJ2-1	NA	NA	CAISDLATAGSYNEQFF	TGTGCCATCAGTGATTTGGCTACCGCGGGCTCCTACAATGAGCAGTTCTTC
TRBV4-2	TRBJ1-6	NA	TRBD1	CASSQDAGTGGSPLHF	TGTGCCAGCAGCCAAGACGCCGGGACAGGGGGTTCACCCCTCCACTTT
TRBV5-4	TRBJ2-7	once	TRBD1	CASSLTGGREQYF	TGTGCCAGCAGCTTGACAGGGGGGCGTGAGCAGTACTTC
TRBV12-5	TRBJ1-1	few	NA	CASGERGAEAFF	TGTGCTAGTGGAGAACGAGGCGCTGAAGCTTTCTTT
TRBV29-1	TRBJ1-1	NA	NA	CSVEVGFNTEAFF	TGCAGCGTTGAGGTGGGATTCAACACTGAAGCTTTCTTT
TRBV29-1	TRBJ1-2	NA	TRBD1	CSVRTGYGYTF	TGCAGCGTAAGGACAGGCTATGGCTACACCTTC
TRBV10-3	TRBJ1-5	NA	NA	CAISGRGGHQPQHF	TGTGCCATCAGTGGTAGGGGTGGCCATCAGCCCCAGCATTTT
TRBV10-3	TRBJ1-1	NA	NA	CAISEINTEAFF	TGTGCCATCAGTGAGATCAACACTGAAGCTTTCTTT
TRBV28	TRBJ1-1	NA	NA	CASSLVEKGTEAFF	TGTGCCAGCAGTTTGGTGGAAAAGGGCACTGAAGCTTTCTTT
TRBV5-1	TRBJ2-1	NA	NA	CASSLELYNEQFF	TGCGCCAGCAGCTTGGAGCTCTACAATGAGCAGTTCTTC
TRBV18	TRBJ2-6	NA	NA	CASSPRWANVLTF	TGTGCCAGCTCACCGAGATGGGCCAACGTCCTGACTTTC
TRBV7-6	TRBJ1-4	NA	TRBD1	CASSLGQMGEKLFF	TGTGCCAGCAGCCTGGGACAGATGGGGGAAAAACTGTTTTTT
TRBV28	TRBJ1-4	NA	TRBD1	CASSEQGARTNEKLFF	TGTGCCAGCAGCGAACAGGGGGCTCGGACTAATGAAAAACTGTTTTTT
TRBV7-2	TRBJ1-6	NA	NA	CASKGQNNSPLHF	TGTGCCAGCAAAGGACAGAATAATTCACCCCTCCACTTT
TRBV18	TRBJ2-6	once	NA	CASSLRYSRSGANVLTF	TGTGCCAGCTCACTTCGATACAGCCGCTCTGGGGCCAACGTCCTGACTTTC
TRBV14	TRBJ2-1	NA	NA	CASSQFRQEGSNEQFF	TGTGCCAGCAGCCAATTCCGGCAGGAGGGGTCCAATGAGCAGTTCTTC
TRBV21-1	TRBJ2-7	NA	NA	CASRVLQGLAYEQYF	TGTGCCAGCAGAGTTCTTCAGGGATTAGCCTACGAGCAGTACTTC
TRBV19	TRBJ2-6	NA	NA	CASTASDLSGANVLTF	TGTGCCAGTACGGCGAGTGATCTCTCTGGGGCCAACGTCCTGACTTTC
TRBV19	TRBJ2-2	NA	TRBD1	CASSIAQGAGELFF	TGTGCCAGTAGTATAGCACAGGGGGCCGGGGAGCTGTTTTTT
TRBV25-1	TRBJ2-7	NA	NA	CASSDGGNVTRYEQYF	TGTGCCAGCAGTGACGGTGGGAACGTAACCCGCTACGAGCAGTACTTC
TRBV28	TRBJ2-7	NA	NA	CASLQPPYEQYF	TGTGCCAGTCTACAACCCCCCTACGAGCAGTACTTC
TRBV10-3	TRBJ1-2	NA	NA	CAISEPDRYYGYTF	TGTGCCATCAGTGAGCCTGACAGATACTATGGCTACACCTTC
TRBV19	TRBJ1-2	few	NA	CASRPRAGYYGYTF	TGTGCCAGTAGACCCCGGGCGGGGTACTATGGCTACACCTTC
TRBV4-2	TRBJ2-1	medium-sized	TRBD2	CASSLRTSGEGVLFF	TGTGCCAGCAGCCTCCGGACTAGCGGGGAGGGGGTACTGTTCTTC
TRBV4-2	TRBJ1-5	NA	NA	CASSQDAGNQPQHF	TGTGCCAGCAGCCAAGATGCGGGCAATCAGCCCCAGCATTTT